This entry is about one TCR beta chain. Its antigen is unidentified. This CDR3 region has 14 residues. These data come from a study of T cell repertoires in cytomegalovirus infection. Across the study: The study used recently identified HLA-C-restricted and well-studied HLA-B-restricted CMV epitopes. Shared public TCR beta signatures pointed to both CMV infection and a matching HLA type. Study-level points and caveats: The ex vivo response showed dominance by HLA-C-restricted CMV-specific TCR beta clonotypes.

TCRdb reprocessed the reads with MiXCR, giving one entry per CDR3 protein. The table records 75,000 to 95,000 distinct CDR3 sequences, roughly 44% of them present only once. The source of this sequence is a human donor in good health (CMV status not recorded). Some clones in this sample may be carry-over from other donors' samples. This chain uses TRBV12-3 or TRBV12-4 with TRBJ2-1, with TRBD1 matching 8 bases. The J call may not be correct, given that the DNA end is closer to TRBJ2-7. Sequenced here: CD8+ T cells from cultured PBMCs, sampled from culture after CMV antigen stimulation. CDR3 nucleotide sequence: TGTGCCAGCAGCCTTGGACAGGGATGGAATGAGCAGTACTTC. It codes for CASSLGQGWNEQYF.